This TCR beta chain was found in a study of memory CD4+ T cells and cytomegalovirus serostatus. Study-wide context: This sample comes from healthy Belgian adults, about nine CMV seropositive, around 26 seronegative. Findings and limits, study-wide: Median bootstrapped AUC for CMV status was just over 0.94 originally, about 0.9 US-trained.

A few counts support this clone. Its antigen is unknown. A junction boundary mismatches the germline segment, possibly from a read error. Original data processing: Out-of-frame sequences were removed, leaving 2 million to 2.5 million distinct TCRbeta sequences. Here immunoSEQ multiplex PCR was the method, and the copy in TCRdb shows in-frame clones only, minus some. V and J calls and clone size are given by that table; D and trimming were obtained from the DNA. The sample lists about 26,000 clones, around 75% occurring once. Single viable CD3+CD4+CD8-CD45RO+ cells were sorted as the memory CD4+ T cells. Germline assignment: CDR1 LNHDA and CDR2 SQIVND (reference sequence). The length of the CDR3 is 14 residues.

Specimen: memory CD4+ T cells from blood. The chain joins TRBV19 to TRBJ1-5; maybe TRBD1 (5 bases). This receptor was identified in an adult in good health and CMV-seronegative. CDR3 coding DNA: TGTGCCAGTAGTATAGTGGGATCGAGACAGCGCCAGCATTTT. This encodes CASSIVGSRQRQHF.